The 17 T cell receptor beta chains reported below all come from one sample, sequenced in a study of blood T cell repertoires in COVID-19. Data came from immunoSEQ multiplex PCR; TCRdb stores just in-frame clones and leaves some out. The data show tens of thousands of clones, less than 80% seen once. Sequencing was carried out using peripheral blood. Every receptor here comes from a woman aged 45-59 years with acute or convalescent COVID-19.

About this clone itself: Other DNA sequences in this sample translate to the same CDR3. This sequence joins TRBV5-1 and TRBJ2-1, with 10 bases fitting TRBD2. The CDR3 totals 15 residues. The J segment lost 4 bases and the V segment lost 4 bases, leaving 5 bases of the junction unmatched. Germline CDR1 reads SGHRS; CDR2 reads YFSETQ. The CDR3: CASSLLAGVYNEQFF. CDR3 sequence (DNA): TGCGCCAGCAGCCTTCTAGCGGGGGTTTACAATGAGCAGTTCTTC.

This chain joins TRBV5-1 and TRBJ1-1; maybe TRBD1 (6 bases). V was shortened by 0 bases and J by 8 bases, with 11 bases between the two germline ends. The CDR3 spans 13 residues. The germline CDR1 and CDR2 sequences are SGHRS and YFSETQ. The CDR3 sequence: CASSLAGGGEAFF. DNA of the CDR3: TGCGCCAGCAGCTTGGCCGGTGGGGGCGAAGCTTTCTTT.

The rearrangement links TRBV6-5 to TRBJ1-5, with a weak D call TRBD1 (5 bases). This CDR3 is built from 13 residues. Germline CDR1 is MNHEY and CDR2 is SVGAGI. Trimming took off 5 bases at V and 7 bases at J, with 12 bases between the two ends. In DNA, the CDR3 is TGTGCCAGCAGTACGCAGGGTTCCCAGCCCCAGCATTTT. It codes for CASSTQGSQPQHF.

This chain connects TRBV6-5 to TRBJ1-4; no reliable D call. Trimming pared 0 bases from V and 8 bases from J, leaving 13 bases between. The CDR3 has 15 amino acids. Germline V gene lookup returns CDR1 MNHEY and CDR2 SVGAGI. CDR3 sequence (DNA): TGTGCCAGCAGTTACTCCGTCGGCGGCTGGGAAAAACTGTTTTTT. Translation: CASSYSVGGWEKLFF.

The V call is TRBV2, the J call TRBJ2-7, with D maybe TRBD1 (5 bases). The CDR3 spans 14 residues. V lost 3 bases to trimming and J lost 3 bases, with 12 bases between them. Germline loops: CDR1 SNHLY, CDR2 FYNNEI. The CDR3 region is CASSDGATSYEQYF. In DNA, the CDR3 is TGTGCCAGCAGTGATGGGGCAACCAGCTACGAGCAGTACTTC.

This sequence joins TRBV28 and TRBJ1-2, with D possibly TRBD1 on 5 matching bases. In germline, CDR1 is MDHEN, CDR2 SYDVKM. The germline V and J ends were trimmed by 2 bases and 13 bases, with 14 bases remaining between them. The CDR3 has 12 amino acids. In DNA form, the CDR3 reads TGTGCCAGCAGTTTACAGCAGGGAAGGCCCACCTTC. Translation gives CASSLQQGRPTF.

The chain employs TRBV5-5 and TRBJ1-1; a possible D gene is TRBD1 (6 bases). The V and J ends lost 0 bases and 5 bases respectively, with 11 bases between them. The CDR3 covers 14 residues. Germline loops: CDR1 SGHKS, CDR2 YYEKEE (reference sequence). This chain's CDR3 is CASSLDRALTEAFF. In nucleotides, the CDR3 is TGTGCCAGCAGCTTGGACAGGGCTTTGACTGAAGCTTTCTTT.

The chain employs TRBV7-2 and TRBJ1-1, with 7 bases fitting TRBD1. V was pared by 3 bases and J by 1 base, with 11 bases of the junction left unmatched. This CDR3 spans 17 amino acids. Germline V gene sequence: CDR1 SGHTA, CDR2 FQGNSA. CDR3 loop: CASSFTLGQRTNTEAFF. The CDR3 DNA is TGTGCCAGCAGCTTTACTTTGGGACAGCGGACGAACACTGAAGCTTTCTTT.

The chain links TRBV11-2 to TRBJ2-7; D possibly corresponds to TRBD2 (5 bases). The CDR3 contains 11 residues. V was clipped by 4 bases and J by 5 bases, with 6 bases between them. In germline, CDR1 is SGHAT, CDR2 FQNNGV. CDR3 protein: CASSSGNEQYF. The CDR3 DNA follows: TGTGCCAGCAGCTCCGGGAACGAGCAGTACTTC. Using reference TRBV11-2 and TRBJ2-7 for the parts outside the CDR3, the full variable domain is EAGVAQSPRYKIIEKRQSVAFWCNPISGHATLYWYQQILGQGPKLLIQFQNNGVVDDSQLPKDRFSAERLKGVDSTLKIQPAKLEDSAVYLCASSSGNEQYFGPGTRLTVT.

The rearrangement joins TRBV7-2 to TRBJ1-2; D gene ambiguous. V lost 7 bases to trimming and J lost 8 bases, with 17 bases between them. This CDR3 spans 13 amino acids. Germline lookup yields CDR1 SGHTA and CDR2 FQGNSA. CDR3 loop: CASTTYGSGGYTF. The CDR3 region has the DNA TGTGCCAGCACCACGTATGGGAGTGGGGGCTACACCTTC. The variable domain in full, with the rest retrieved from reference TRBV7-2 and TRBJ1-2, is GAGVSQSPSNKVTEKGKDVELRCDPISGHTALYWYRQSLGQGLEFLIYFQGNSAPDKSGLPSDRFSAERTGGSVSTLTIQRTQQEDSAVYLCASTTYGSGGYTFGSGTRLTVV.

The CDR3 bases are TGCAGCGGAACTAGCGGGACCAATGAGCAGTTCTTC. This encodes CSGTSGTNEQFF. The rearrangement joins TRBV29-1 to TRBJ2-1, with 10 bases aligning to TRBD2. Trimming cost V 7 bases and J 6 bases; bases outside gene matches: 3. The CDR3 covers 12 residues. The V gene's germline CDR1 is SQVTM and CDR2 ANQGSEA.

The rearrangement links TRBV19 to TRBJ1-5; no firm D call. The germline V and J ends were trimmed by 0 bases and 0 bases, with 6 bases remaining between them. The germline V gene encodes CDR1 LNHDA and CDR2 SQIVND (reference sequence). There are 15 residues in the CDR3. The CDR3 protein is CASSIETVSNQPQHF. DNA for the CDR3: TGTGCCAGTAGTATAGAAACAGTTAGCAATCAGCCCCAGCATTTT.

The V and J genes are TRBV27 and TRBJ2-3; 8 bases line up with TRBD2. The trim removed 6 bases at V and 6 bases at J, leaving 11 bases unmatched. The CDR3 length is 15 residues. Germline loops: CDR1 MNHEY, CDR2 SMNVEV (reference sequence). CDR3 loop: CASRPGPGGWDTQYF. In DNA form, the CDR3 reads TGTGCCAGCAGGCCCGGGCCGGGAGGGTGGGATACGCAGTATTTT.

Only a few counts were recorded for this clone. An end of the junction does not agree with germline; a read error may underlie this. This chain links TRBV6-5 with TRBJ1-3; 8 bases agree with TRBD1. Looked up from germline, CDR1 is MNHEY and CDR2 is SVGAGI. The CDR3 loop spans 13 amino acids. The CDR3 coding sequence is TGTGCCAGCAGCCAGGGGGCTGGTAACACCATATATTTT. It specifies CASSQGAGNTIYF.

This clone was counted only a few times. V usage is TRBV19 and J usage is TRBJ2-7, with 7 bases identical to TRBD2. V lost 2 bases, J lost 3 bases, and 7 bases stayed unmatched. The CDR3 runs to 15 residues. Germline CDR1 and CDR2: LNHDA and SQIVND (reference sequence). This CDR3 reads CASSITSGVVYEQYF. The CDR3 nucleotides are TGTGCCAGTAGTATAACGAGCGGGGTCGTCTACGAGCAGTACTTC.

This chain links TRBV5-1 with TRBJ1-1, with 7 bases lining up with TRBD1. Germline V gene sequence: CDR1 SGHRS, CDR2 YFSETQ. The CDR3 spans 14 residues. The V gene end was trimmed by 2 bases and the J gene end by 11 bases; junction bases not matched to a gene: 12. The CDR3: CASSFGDSGSAAFF. CDR3 DNA: TGCGCCAGCAGCTTTGGGGACAGTGGGTCTGCGGCTTTCTTT.

V gene TRBV28 combines with J gene TRBJ2-3; 11 bases are a match to TRBD2. The ends lost 4 bases at V and 2 bases at J; junction bases unmatched: 5. CDR3 length: 16 amino acids. In germline, CDR1 is MDHEN, CDR2 SYDVKM. For the CDR3, the DNA is TGTGCCAGCAGTTCCCTAGCGGGGGGCCTCACAGATACGCAGTATTTT. Its translation is CASSSLAGGLTDTQYF.